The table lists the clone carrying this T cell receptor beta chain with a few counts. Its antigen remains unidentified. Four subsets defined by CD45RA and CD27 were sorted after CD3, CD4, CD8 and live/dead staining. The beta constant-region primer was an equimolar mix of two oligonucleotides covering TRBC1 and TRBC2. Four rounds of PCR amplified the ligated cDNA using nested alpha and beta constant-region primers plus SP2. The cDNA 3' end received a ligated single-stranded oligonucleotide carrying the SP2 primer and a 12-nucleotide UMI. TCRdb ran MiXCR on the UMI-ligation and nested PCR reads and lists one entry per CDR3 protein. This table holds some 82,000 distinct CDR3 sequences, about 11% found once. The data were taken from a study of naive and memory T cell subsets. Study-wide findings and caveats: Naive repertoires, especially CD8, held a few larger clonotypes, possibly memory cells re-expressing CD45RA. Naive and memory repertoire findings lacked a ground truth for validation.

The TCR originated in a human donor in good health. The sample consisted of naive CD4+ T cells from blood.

The CDR3 DNA sequence: TGTGCCAGCAGTCCGCGACTAGTGAGCTCCTACGAGCAGTACTTC. Protein: CASSPRLVSSYEQYF. The chain uses TRBV27 and TRBJ2-7, with D perhaps TRBD2 (6 bases). Trimming pared 5 bases from V and 0 bases from J, leaving 14 bases between. Germline CDR1 and CDR2: MNHEY and SMNVEV (reference sequence). The CDR3 consists of 15 residues.